Detailed here is one T cell receptor beta chain. Its antigen is unknown. The data were obtained in a study of response to subunit inactivated influenza vaccine. Study-level findings and limits: Authors suggested few new T cells are recruited by each seasonal influenza vaccination.

CDR1 is SGHKS and CDR2 is YYEKEE in the germline V gene (reference sequence). The CDR3 runs to 15 residues. With 4 bases clipped from V and 2 bases from J, the junction kept 6 bases outside the gene matches. TCRdb reanalysed the RT-PCR reads using MiXCR and keeps one entry per CDR3 protein. This sample has 400,000 to 550,000 distinct CDR3 sequences, with over 25% found just once. Sequencing was performed on CD4+ T cells sorted from PBMCs, taken around 5 days after vaccination. J is TRBJ2-3 and V is TRBV5-5; 8 nucleotides align to TRBD1. The receptor was derived from a man aged 45-60 years who received an inactivated influenza vaccine. The CDR3: CASSHRQGFTDTQYF. The DNA for the CDR3 is TGTGCCAGCAGCCACCGACAGGGGTTCACAGATACGCAGTATTTT.